This T cell receptor beta chain was captured by sequencing in a study of T cells after yellow fever vaccination. As for this clonotype: A much larger clone lies one base from this, so it may be a read error.

TCRdb processed the 5' RACE reads anew with MiXCR; each CDR3 protein has one entry. The sample includes around 68,000 distinct CDR3 sequences, more than 5.5% of them seen just once. This TCR came from a man between 18 and 35 years old who received the YFV17D yellow fever vaccine. The specimen was CD8+ T cells sorted from PBMCs, collected 10 days after the first yellow fever vaccination.

CDR3 protein: CSVDLTQTTYGYTF. In nucleotides, the CDR3 is TGCAGCGTTGATCTCACTCAGACCACCTATGGCTACACCTTC. The chain combines TRBV29-1 with TRBJ1-2; D gene uncertain. The length of the CDR3 is 14 residues. The germline V and J ends were trimmed by 3 bases and 4 bases, with 15 bases remaining between them. Looked up from germline, CDR1 is SQVTM and CDR2 is ANQGSEA.